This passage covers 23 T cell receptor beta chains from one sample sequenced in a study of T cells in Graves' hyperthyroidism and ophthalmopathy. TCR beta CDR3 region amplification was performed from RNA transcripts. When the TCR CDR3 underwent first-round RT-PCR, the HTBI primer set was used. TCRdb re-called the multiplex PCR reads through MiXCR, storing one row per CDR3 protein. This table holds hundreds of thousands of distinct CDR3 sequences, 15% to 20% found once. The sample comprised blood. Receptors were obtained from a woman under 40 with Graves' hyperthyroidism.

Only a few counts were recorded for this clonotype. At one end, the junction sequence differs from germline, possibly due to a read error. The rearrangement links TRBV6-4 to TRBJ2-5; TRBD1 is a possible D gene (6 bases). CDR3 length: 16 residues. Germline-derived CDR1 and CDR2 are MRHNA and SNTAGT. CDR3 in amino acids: CASSYSSHRAGETQYF. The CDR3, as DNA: TGTGCCAGCAGTTACTCGAGTCACAGGGCAGGCGAGACCCAGTACTTC.

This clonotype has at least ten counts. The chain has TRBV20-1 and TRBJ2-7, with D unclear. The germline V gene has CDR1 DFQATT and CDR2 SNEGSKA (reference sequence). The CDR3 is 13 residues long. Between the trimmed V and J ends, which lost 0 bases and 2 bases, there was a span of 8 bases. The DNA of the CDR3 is TGCAGTGCTAGAGATGGAAGTGCCTACGAGCAGTACTTC. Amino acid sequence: CSARDGSAYEQYF.

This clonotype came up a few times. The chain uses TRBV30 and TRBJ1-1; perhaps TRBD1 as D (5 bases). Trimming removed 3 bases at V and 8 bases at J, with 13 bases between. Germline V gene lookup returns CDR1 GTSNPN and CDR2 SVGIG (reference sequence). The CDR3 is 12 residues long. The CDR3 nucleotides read TGTGCCTGGAGGGCAGGGTTTCAAGAAGCTTTCTTT. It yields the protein CAWRAGFQEAFF.

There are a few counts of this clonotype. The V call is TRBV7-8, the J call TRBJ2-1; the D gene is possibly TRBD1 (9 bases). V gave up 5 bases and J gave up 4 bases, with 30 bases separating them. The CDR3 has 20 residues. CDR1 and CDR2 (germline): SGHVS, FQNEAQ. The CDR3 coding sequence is TGTGCCAGCAGCCCCCGGACAGGGGAAACTAGCGGAGGGGCTTACAATGAGCAGTTCTTC. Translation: CASSPRTGETSGGAYNEQFF.

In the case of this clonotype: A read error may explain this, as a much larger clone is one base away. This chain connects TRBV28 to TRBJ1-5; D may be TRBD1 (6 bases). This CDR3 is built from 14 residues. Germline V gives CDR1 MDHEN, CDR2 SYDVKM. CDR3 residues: CASSGRGVGQSQHF. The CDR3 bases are TGTGCCAGCAGCGGCAGGGGTGTGGGTCAGTCCCAGCATTTT.

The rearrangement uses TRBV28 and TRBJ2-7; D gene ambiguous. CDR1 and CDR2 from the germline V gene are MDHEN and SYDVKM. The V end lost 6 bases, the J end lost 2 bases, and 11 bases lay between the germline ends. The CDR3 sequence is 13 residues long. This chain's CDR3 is CASRTPEAYEQYF. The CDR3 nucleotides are TGTGCCAGCAGGACACCCGAAGCCTACGAGCAGTACTTC.

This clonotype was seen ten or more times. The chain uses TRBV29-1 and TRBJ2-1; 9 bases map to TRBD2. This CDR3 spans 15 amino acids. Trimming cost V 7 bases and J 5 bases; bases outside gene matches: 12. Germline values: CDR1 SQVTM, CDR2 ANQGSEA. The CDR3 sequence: CSARSSGTPHNEQFF. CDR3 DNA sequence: TGCAGCGCTCGGTCTAGCGGGACCCCACACAATGAGCAGTTCTTC.

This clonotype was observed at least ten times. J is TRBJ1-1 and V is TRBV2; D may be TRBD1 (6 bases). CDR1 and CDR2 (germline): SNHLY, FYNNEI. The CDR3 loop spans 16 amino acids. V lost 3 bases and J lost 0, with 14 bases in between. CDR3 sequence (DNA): TGTGCCAGCAGTGAGGGGGCGGGGTCACTGAACACTGAAGCTTTCTTT. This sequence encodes CASSEGAGSLNTEAFF.

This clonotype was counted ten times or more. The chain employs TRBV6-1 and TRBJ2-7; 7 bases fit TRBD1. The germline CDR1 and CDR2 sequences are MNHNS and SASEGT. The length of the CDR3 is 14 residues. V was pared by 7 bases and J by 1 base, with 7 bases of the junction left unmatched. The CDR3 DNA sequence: TGTGCCAGCACTTGGGACAGAGATTCCTACGAGCAGTACTTC. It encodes CASTWDRDSYEQYF.

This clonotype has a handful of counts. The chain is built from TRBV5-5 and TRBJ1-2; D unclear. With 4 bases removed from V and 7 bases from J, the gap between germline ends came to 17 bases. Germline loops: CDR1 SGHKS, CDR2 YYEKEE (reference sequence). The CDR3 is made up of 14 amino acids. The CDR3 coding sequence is TGTGCCAGCAGCCCAGGACCGGGAGGGAGTGGCTACACCTTC. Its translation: CASSPGPGGSGYTF. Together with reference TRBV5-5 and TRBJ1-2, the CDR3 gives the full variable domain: DAGVTQSPTHLIKTRGQQVTLRCSPISGHKSVSWYQQVLGQGPQFIFQYYEKEERGRGNFPDRFSARQFPNYSSELNVNALLLGDSALYLCASSPGPGGSGYTFGSGTRLTVV.

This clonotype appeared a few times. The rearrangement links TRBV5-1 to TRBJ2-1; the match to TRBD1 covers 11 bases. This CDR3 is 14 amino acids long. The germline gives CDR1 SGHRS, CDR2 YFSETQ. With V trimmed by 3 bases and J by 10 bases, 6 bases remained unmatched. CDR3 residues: CASSYGQGAGEQFF. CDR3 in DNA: TGCGCCAGCAGCTACGGACAGGGGGCAGGGGAGCAGTTCTTC.

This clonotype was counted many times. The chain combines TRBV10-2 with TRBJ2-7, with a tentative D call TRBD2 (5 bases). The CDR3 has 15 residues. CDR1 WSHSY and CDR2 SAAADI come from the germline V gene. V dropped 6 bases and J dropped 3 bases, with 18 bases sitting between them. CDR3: CASRSYGIRDYEQYF. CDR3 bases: TGCGCCAGCAGGTCTTACGGGATTAGAGACTACGAGCAGTACTTC.

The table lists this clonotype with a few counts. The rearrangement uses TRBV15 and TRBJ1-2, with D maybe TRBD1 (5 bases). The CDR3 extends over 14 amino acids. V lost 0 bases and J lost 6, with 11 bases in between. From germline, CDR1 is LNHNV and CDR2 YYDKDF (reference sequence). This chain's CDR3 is CATSRDSGWDGYTF. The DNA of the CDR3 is TGTGCCACCAGCAGAGATTCAGGGTGGGATGGCTACACCTTC.

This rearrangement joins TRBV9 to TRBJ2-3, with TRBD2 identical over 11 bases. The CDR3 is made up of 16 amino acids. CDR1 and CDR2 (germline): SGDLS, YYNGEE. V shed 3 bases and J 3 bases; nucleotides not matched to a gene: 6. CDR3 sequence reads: CASSATRTSGTDTQYF. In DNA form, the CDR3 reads TGTGCCAGCAGCGCCACCCGGACTAGCGGGACAGATACGCAGTATTTT. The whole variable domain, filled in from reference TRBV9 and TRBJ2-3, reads DSGVTQTPKHLITATGQRVTLRCSPRSGDLSVYWYQQSLDQGLQFLIQYYNGEERAKGNILERFSAQQFPDLHSELNLSSLELGDSALYFCASSATRTSGTDTQYFGPGTRLTVL.

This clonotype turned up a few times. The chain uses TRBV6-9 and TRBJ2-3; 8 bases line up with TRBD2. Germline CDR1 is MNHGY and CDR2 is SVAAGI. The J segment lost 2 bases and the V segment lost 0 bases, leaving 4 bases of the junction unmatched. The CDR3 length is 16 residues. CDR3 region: CASSYSPGGVTDTQYF. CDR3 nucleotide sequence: TGTGCCAGCAGTTATTCTCCCGGGGGGGTCACAGATACGCAGTATTTT.

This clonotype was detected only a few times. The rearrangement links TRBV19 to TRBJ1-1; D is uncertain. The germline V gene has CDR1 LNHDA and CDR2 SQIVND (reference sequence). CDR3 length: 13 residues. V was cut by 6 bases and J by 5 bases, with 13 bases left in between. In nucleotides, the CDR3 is TGTGCCAGTAGCCTTCACCTGAGAACTGAAGCTTTCTTT. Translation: CASSLHLRTEAFF.

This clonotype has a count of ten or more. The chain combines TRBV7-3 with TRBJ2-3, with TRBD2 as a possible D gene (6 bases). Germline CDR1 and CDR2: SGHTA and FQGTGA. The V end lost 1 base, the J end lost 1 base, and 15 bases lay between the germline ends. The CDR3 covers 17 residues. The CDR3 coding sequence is TGTGCCAGCAGCTTAATGGGAGGTGCGGGACGCACAGATACGCAGTATTTT. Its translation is CASSLMGGAGRTDTQYF.

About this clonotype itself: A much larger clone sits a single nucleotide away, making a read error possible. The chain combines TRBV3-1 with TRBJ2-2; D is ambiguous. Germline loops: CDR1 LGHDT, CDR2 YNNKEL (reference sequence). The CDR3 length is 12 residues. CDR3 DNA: TGTGCCAGCAACCAAGATGCCGGGGAGCTGTTTTTT. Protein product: CASNQDAGELFF. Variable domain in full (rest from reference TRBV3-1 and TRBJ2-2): DTAVSQTPKYLVTQMGNDKSIKCEQNLGHDTMYWYKQDSKKFLKIMFSYNNKELIINETVPNRFSPKSPDKAHLNLHINSLELGDSAVYFCASNQDAGELFFGEGSRLTVL.

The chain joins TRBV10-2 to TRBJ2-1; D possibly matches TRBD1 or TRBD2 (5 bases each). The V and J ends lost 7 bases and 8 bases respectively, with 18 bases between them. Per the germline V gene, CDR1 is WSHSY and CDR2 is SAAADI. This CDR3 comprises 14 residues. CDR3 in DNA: TGCGCCAGCAAACGGGGCGTCGTCGCGGATGAGCAGTTCTTC. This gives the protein CASKRGVVADEQFF.

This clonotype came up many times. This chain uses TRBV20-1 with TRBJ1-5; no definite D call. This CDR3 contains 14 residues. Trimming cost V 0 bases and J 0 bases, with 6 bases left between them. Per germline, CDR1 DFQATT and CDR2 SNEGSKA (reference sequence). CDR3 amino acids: CSARDEISNQPQHF. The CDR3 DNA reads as TGCAGTGCTAGAGATGAGATTAGCAATCAGCCCCAGCATTTT.

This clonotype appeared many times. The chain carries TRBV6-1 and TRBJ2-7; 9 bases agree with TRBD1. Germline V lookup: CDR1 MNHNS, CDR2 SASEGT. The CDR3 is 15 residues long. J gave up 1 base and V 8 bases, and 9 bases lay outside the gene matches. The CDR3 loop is CASGVPGQGSYEQYF. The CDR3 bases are TGTGCCAGCGGCGTCCCGGGACAGGGTTCCTACGAGCAGTACTTC.

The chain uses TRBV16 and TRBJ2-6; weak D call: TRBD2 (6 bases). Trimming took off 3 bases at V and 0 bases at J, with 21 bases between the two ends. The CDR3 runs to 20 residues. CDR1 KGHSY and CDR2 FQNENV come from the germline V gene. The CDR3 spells CASSQFLPSGFGSGANVLTF. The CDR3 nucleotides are TGTGCCAGCAGCCAGTTTCTCCCGAGCGGGTTCGGCTCTGGGGCCAACGTCCTGACTTTC.

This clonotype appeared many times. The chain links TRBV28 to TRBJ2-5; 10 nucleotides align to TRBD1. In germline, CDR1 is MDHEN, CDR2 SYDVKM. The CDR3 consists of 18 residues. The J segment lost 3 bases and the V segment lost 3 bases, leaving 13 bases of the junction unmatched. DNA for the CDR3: TGTGCCAGCAGTTTCCGGCTAGGATCTGGGACAGGGGAAGAGACCCAGTACTTC. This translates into CASSFRLGSGTGEETQYF.